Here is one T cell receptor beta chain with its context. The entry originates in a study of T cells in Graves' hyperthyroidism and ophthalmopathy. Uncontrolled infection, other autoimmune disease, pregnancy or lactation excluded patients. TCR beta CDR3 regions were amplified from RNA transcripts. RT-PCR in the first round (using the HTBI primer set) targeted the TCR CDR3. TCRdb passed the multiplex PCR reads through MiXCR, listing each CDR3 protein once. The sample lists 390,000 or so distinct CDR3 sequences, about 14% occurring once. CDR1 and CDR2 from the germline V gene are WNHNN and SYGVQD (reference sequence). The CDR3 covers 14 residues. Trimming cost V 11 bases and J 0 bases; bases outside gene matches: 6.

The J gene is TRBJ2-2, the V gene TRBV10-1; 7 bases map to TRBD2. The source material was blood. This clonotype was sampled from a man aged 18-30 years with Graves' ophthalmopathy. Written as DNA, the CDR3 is TGCGCCTCAATGGGGGGGGCGAACACCGGGGAGCTGTTTTTT. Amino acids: CASMGGANTGELFF.